A single sample gave rise to the 23 T cell receptor beta chains below, sequenced in a study of T cells in tuberculosis. Profiling relied on immunoSEQ multiplex PCR, and the TCRdb table lists in-frame clones only, not all of them. This table has under 45,000 clones, about 91% appearing once. As for time point: new active TB diagnosis, blood taken before or within 7 days of starting treatment. This specimen was PBMCs, taken at tuberculosis diagnosis. Receptors were obtained from an adult with tuberculosis.

The chain uses TRBV7-6 and TRBJ2-2, with 8 bases that match TRBD2. Germline CDR1 is SGHVS and CDR2 is FNYEAQ. J lost 0 bases, V lost 3 bases, and 0 bases had no gene match. This CDR3 has 15 residues. The CDR3: CASSLGLANTGELFF. In DNA, the CDR3 is TGTGCCAGCAGCTTGGGACTAGCGAACACCGGGGAGCTGTTTTTT.

This chain connects TRBV27 to TRBJ1-2; 7 bases match TRBD1. Germline V gene sequence: CDR1 MNHEY, CDR2 SMNVEV (reference sequence). The CDR3 is made up of 12 amino acids. Losses at the gene ends were 4 bases for V and 8 bases for J; bases not matched to a gene: 4. The CDR3 sequence is CASSSTGIGYTF. As DNA, the CDR3 is TGTGCCAGCAGTTCGACAGGGATAGGCTACACCTTC.

The chain couples TRBV29-1 to TRBJ2-3, with no clear D. Trimming cost V 4 bases and J 2 bases, with 13 bases left between them. CDR1 SQVTM and CDR2 ANQGSEA come from the germline V gene. This CDR3 is built from 14 residues. DNA of the CDR3: TGCAGCGTTGGGTTGGAGCTCTACACAGATACGCAGTATTTT. Protein sequence: CSVGLELYTDTQYF.

J is TRBJ1-4 and V is TRBV14; the D is unclear. The CDR3 has 13 amino acids. Trimming stripped 6 bases from V and 8 bases from J, with 13 bases between. Germline CDR1 and CDR2: SGHDN and FVKESK. Written as DNA, the CDR3 is TGTGCCAGCAGAGGATCAGGCGCCGAAAAACTGTTTTTT. Residues: CASRGSGAEKLFF.

V usage is TRBV2 and J usage is TRBJ1-2; the D gene is possibly TRBD1 (5 bases). Deletions cut 10 bases from V and 4 bases from J, with 16 bases between. Germline lookup yields CDR1 SNHLY and CDR2 FYNNEI. The CDR3 is 13 residues long. The CDR3 loop reads CAIRRDYPYGYTF. DNA of the CDR3: TGTGCCATCAGGAGGGACTACCCCTATGGCTACACCTTC.

V gene TRBV30 combines with J gene TRBJ1-4; maybe TRBD1 (5 bases). Germline V gives CDR1 GTSNPN, CDR2 SVGIG (reference sequence). This CDR3 is built from 13 residues. With 1 base removed from V and 4 bases from J, the gap between germline ends came to 7 bases. This CDR3 reads CAWSGDFNEKLFF. In nucleotides, the CDR3 is TGTGCCTGGAGTGGGGACTTTAATGAAAAACTGTTTTTT.

The chain uses TRBV30 and TRBJ1-5, with TRBD1 as a possible D gene (6 bases). Deletions cut 3 bases from V and 4 bases from J, with 16 bases between. This CDR3 has 15 amino acids. The germline V gene encodes CDR1 GTSNPN and CDR2 SVGIG (reference sequence). The CDR3 loop reads CAWSDGTSLNQPQHF. Written as DNA, the CDR3 is TGTGCCTGGAGCGACGGGACATCCCTAAATCAGCCCCAGCATTTT.

Only one count was recorded for this clone. The V gene is TRBV6-6, the J gene TRBJ2-7, with D possibly TRBD2 on 5 matching bases. The germline V gene has CDR1 MNHNY and CDR2 SVGAGI (reference sequence). The CDR3 is made up of 15 amino acids. V gave up 4 bases and J gave up 0 bases, with 13 bases separating them. CDR3 sequence (DNA): TGTGCCAGCAGTTCCCCAGATCGGGGCTCCTACGAGCAGTACTTC. Translation: CASSSPDRGSYEQYF.

J is TRBJ2-7 and V is TRBV10-3; D may be TRBD1 (5 bases). The germline CDR1 and CDR2 sequences are ENHRY and SYGVKD. This CDR3 is 13 amino acids long. V shed 11 bases and J shed 1 base, with 15 bases lying between them. In DNA, the CDR3 is TGTGCCTCCGCCTCCAGGGAATCCTACGAGCAGTACGTC. It specifies CASASRESYEQYV.

This clone was recorded once. This chain links TRBV6-1 with TRBJ1-5; no clear D. Trimming removed 3 bases from V and 2 bases from J, with 14 bases in between. The CDR3 sequence is 16 residues long. The germline V gene encodes CDR1 MNHNS and CDR2 SASEGT. The CDR3 region is CASSDLFVRGNQPQHF. CDR3 sequence (DNA): TGTGCCAGCAGTGACCTTTTTGTTCGAGGCAATCAGCCCCAGCATTTT.

This chain connects TRBV19 to TRBJ1-1; D is ambiguous. CDR1 is LNHDA and CDR2 is SQIVND in the germline V gene (reference sequence). This CDR3 has 12 residues. V was clipped by 7 bases and J by 4 bases, with 10 bases between them. Written as DNA, the CDR3 is TGTGCCAGTACGGATCGGGTCACTGAAGCTTTCTTT. It translates to CASTDRVTEAFF.

The CDR3 DNA reads as TGCAGCGGGCAGGGGACCTCAGATACGCAGTATTTT. Amino acid sequence: CSGQGTSDTQYF. V is TRBV29-1 and J is TRBJ2-3; TRBD1 might be the D (6 bases). This CDR3 spans 12 amino acids. Germline CDR1 SQVTM, CDR2 ANQGSEA. The V end lost 7 bases, the J end lost 4 bases, and 12 bases lay between the germline ends.

The J gene is TRBJ2-7, the V gene TRBV6-6; 7 nucleotides match TRBD1. After removal of 2 bases from V and 3 bases from J, the junction contained 7 bases not matched to a gene. There are 15 residues in the CDR3. Germline CDR1 and CDR2: MNHNY and SVGAGI (reference sequence). The CDR3 loop reads CASSYKDRILYEQYF. The CDR3 bases are TGTGCCAGCAGTTACAAGGACAGGATCCTCTACGAGCAGTACTTC.

This clone was seen just once. V usage is TRBV5-1 and J usage is TRBJ2-5, with a possible D match to TRBD1 (6 bases). The CDR3 runs to 15 residues. Germline CDR1 is SGHRS and CDR2 is YFSETQ. V dropped 4 bases and J dropped 2 bases, with 15 bases sitting between them. CDR3 sequence (DNA): TGCGCCAGCAGCCCGGAGATAGGGGGTCAAGAGACCCAGTACTTC. Residues: CASSPEIGGQETQYF.

The CDR3 reads CASSQDMTGGTEAFF. DNA for the CDR3: TGTGCCAGCAGCCAAGATATGACCGGAGGCACTGAAGCTTTCTTT. This chain links TRBV4-2 with TRBJ1-1; no clear D. This CDR3 comprises 15 residues. Germline CDR1 reads LGHNA; CDR2 reads YNFKEQ. V shed 0 bases and J shed 4 bases, with 12 bases lying between them.

This clone is deemed medium-sized (0.01 to 0.1%). The CDR3 reads CASSPDNLNQPQHF. CDR3 bases: TGTGCCAGCAGTCCTGACAACCTCAATCAGCCCCAGCATTTT. V is TRBV6-5 and J is TRBJ1-5; D unclear. The ends were cut back, 5 bases at V and 3 bases at J, with 11 bases in the middle. The CDR3 is 14 residues long. CDR1 is MNHEY, CDR2 SVGAGI, per germline.

The V call is TRBV2, the J call TRBJ2-5; maybe TRBD1 (6 bases). CDR1 SNHLY and CDR2 FYNNEI come from the germline V gene. This CDR3 is built from 14 residues. The germline V and J ends were trimmed by 9 bases and 5 bases, with 19 bases remaining between them. The CDR3 DNA reads as TGTGCCAGTACAGGGTTTTGGTCCCCCGAGACCCAGTACTTC. Protein sequence: CASTGFWSPETQYF.

V and J are TRBV19 and TRBJ2-7, with 8 bases fitting TRBD2. Germline lookup yields CDR1 LNHDA and CDR2 SQIVND (reference sequence). Germline trimming cut 4 bases from V and 4 bases from J; bases unmatched to any gene: 6. The CDR3 is made up of 14 amino acids. The CDR3 DNA reads TGTGCCAGTAGTACCCCGGGACTAGATTACGAGCAGTACTTC. Encoded protein: CASSTPGLDYEQYF.

This sequence joins TRBV11-1 and TRBJ2-7, with 10 positions matching TRBD1. This CDR3 has 16 residues. V was clipped by 0 bases and J by 1 base; unmatched bases: 3. Germline V gene lookup returns CDR1 SGHAT and CDR2 FQDESV (reference sequence). The CDR3 reads CASSLAMGQGSYEQYF. In DNA, the CDR3 is TGTGCCAGCAGCTTAGCGATGGGACAGGGGTCCTACGAGCAGTACTTC.

This CDR3 is CASSARNYGYTF. The CDR3 DNA follows: TGTGCCAGCAGCGCCAGGAACTATGGCTACACCTTC. J is TRBJ1-2 and V is TRBV9; D is unresolved. Per germline, CDR1 SGDLS and CDR2 YYNGEE. Trimming shortened V by 3 bases and J by 2 bases, and 5 bases separated the two germline ends. The CDR3 is 12 residues long.

The V gene is TRBV19, the J gene TRBJ1-4; perhaps TRBD1 as D (5 bases). Per germline, CDR1 LNHDA and CDR2 SQIVND (reference sequence). The CDR3 runs 17 residues. Trimming shortened V by 7 bases and J by 3 bases, and 21 bases separated the two germline ends. CDR3 amino acids: CASKRGAVLGANEKLFF. The CDR3 DNA is TGTGCCAGTAAAAGGGGTGCCGTATTAGGGGCTAATGAAAAACTGTTTTTT.

The V call is TRBV4-2, the J call TRBJ2-1; the D gene is possibly TRBD1 (5 bases). There are 13 residues in the CDR3. The V end was cut by 3 bases, the J end by 9 bases, with 12 bases between. Per the germline V gene, CDR1 is LGHNA and CDR2 is YNFKEQ. The CDR3 sequence is CASSQNQGGEQFF. The CDR3 DNA reads as TGTGCCAGCAGCCAGAACCAGGGCGGTGAGCAGTTCTTC.

The CDR3 region is CASSKAGRANTEAFF. Here the CDR3 DNA reads TGTGCCAGCAGCAAAGCGGGCAGGGCAAACACTGAAGCTTTCTTT. This rearrangement joins TRBV21-1 to TRBJ1-1; the table's TRBD1 call for D was not verified on the DNA. TRBV21-1 counts as a pseudogene. The CDR3 runs to 15 residues.